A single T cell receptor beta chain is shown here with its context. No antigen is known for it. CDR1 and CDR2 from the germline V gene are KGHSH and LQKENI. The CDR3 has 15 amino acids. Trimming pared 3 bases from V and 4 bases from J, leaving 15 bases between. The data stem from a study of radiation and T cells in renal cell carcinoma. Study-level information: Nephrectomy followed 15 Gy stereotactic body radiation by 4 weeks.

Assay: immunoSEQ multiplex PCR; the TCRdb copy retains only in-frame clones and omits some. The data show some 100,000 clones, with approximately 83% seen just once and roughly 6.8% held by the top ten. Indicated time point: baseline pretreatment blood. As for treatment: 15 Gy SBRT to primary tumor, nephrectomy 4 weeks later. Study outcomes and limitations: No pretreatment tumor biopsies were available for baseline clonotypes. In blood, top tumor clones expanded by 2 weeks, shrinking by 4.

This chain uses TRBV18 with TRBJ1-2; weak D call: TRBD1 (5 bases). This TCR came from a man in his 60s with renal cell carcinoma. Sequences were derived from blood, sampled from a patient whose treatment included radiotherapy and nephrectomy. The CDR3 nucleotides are TGTGCCAGCTCACCTAGCAGGGCGGAATTCTATGGCTACACCTTC. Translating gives CASSPSRAEFYGYTF.